These T cell receptor beta chains were read from a single sample in a study of blood T cell repertoires in COVID-19. Measured with immunoSEQ multiplex PCR; TCRdb has only the in-frame clones, and not every one. The sample carries approximately 62,000 clones, 81% recorded once. The sample taken for sequencing was peripheral blood. These receptors were collected from an elderly man with acute or convalescent COVID-19. Both conserved end residues are part of each CDR3. The D gene is left open where the match is weak.

v_call,j_call,d_call,cdr3_aa
TRBV2,TRBJ1-1,.,CASSARVGNTEAFF
TRBV2,TRBJ2-7,TRBD1,CASTPGGGPYEQYF
TRBV3-1/TRBV3-2,TRBJ1-4,.,CASSQLTPEKLFF
TRBV11-1,TRBJ2-4,.,CASSFTGVPDIQYF
TRBV5-1,TRBJ2-5,TRBD1,CASSRTGGDETQYF
TRBV5-6,TRBJ2-7,.,CARRRSDRTYEQYF
TRBV19,TRBJ2-1,.,CASSLRAGTINEQFF
TRBV5-1,TRBJ1-1,TRBD1,CASSLDGQGNTEAFF
TRBV10-1,TRBJ2-5,.,CASRETDHQETQYF
TRBV5-1,TRBJ1-2,.,CASSSPTANYGYTF
TRBV6-1,TRBJ2-1,TRBD2,CASSELAGGLGEQFF
TRBV30,TRBJ1-1,TRBD1,CAWRGQGYLPEAFF
TRBV19,TRBJ2-7,TRBD1,CASSAPDRGFYEQYF
TRBV7-9,TRBJ1-6,.,CASSLEITGNSNSPLHF
TRBV5-1,TRBJ1-2,.,CASSSNINYGYTF
TRBV3-1/TRBV3-2,TRBJ2-1,TRBD1,CASSQGVDRVGYNEQFF
TRBV27,TRBJ1-1,TRBD1,CASSPGPDRKNTEAFF
TRBV5-5,TRBJ1-1,TRBD1,CASSAARQGRGATEAFF
TRBV27,TRBJ2-7,.,CASSLSVQRPMYEQYF
TRBV5-1,TRBJ1-1,.,CASSLDAGAAPNEAFF
TRBV4-1,TRBJ1-2,.,CASSQDPSRGLGYTF
TRBV9,TRBJ1-1,.,CASSARVNTEAFF
TRBV5-8,TRBJ1-6,.,CASSPTPGGAILDSPLHF
TRBV6-5,TRBJ1-5,.,CASRRGSWNQPQHF
TRBV7-8,TRBJ2-3,.,CASSLAPGLEGTDTQYF
TRBV30,TRBJ2-3,.,CACNRDTASTDTQYF
TRBV27,TRBJ2-7,.,CASSPRLGAEQYF
TRBV6-5,TRBJ1-3,TRBD1,CASRGQGHSGNTIYF
TRBV6-5,TRBJ1-1,.,CASSWDTKLNTEAFF